This T cell receptor beta chain was identified in a study of beta chain features in type 1 diabetes. The study reverse transcribed the entire isolated RNA, so it sequenced expressed TCRB transcripts. TCRdb's table, derived via immunoSEQ multiplex PCR, lists solely in-frame clones and lacks some. The table records a few hundred thousand clones, roughly 30% of them present only once. By way of CD45RO/CCR7/CD25/CD127/CD95/CD27, the CD4+ regulatory, stem cell-like memory, central memory and naive cells were sorted. This clone was picked up a small number of times. The source is a man in his thirties or forties in good health. The sample was central memory CD4+ T cells from blood.

CDR3 bases: TGTGCCTGGAGGGTAAGCCCCGGGCGGGGGGATTCACCCCTCCACTTT. Protein sequence: CAWRVSPGRGDSPLHF. This sequence joins TRBV30 and TRBJ1-6; D might be TRBD1 (5 bases). Trimming took off 3 bases at V and 8 bases at J, with 20 bases between the two ends. The CDR3 extends over 16 amino acids. The V gene's germline CDR1 is GTSNPN and CDR2 SVGIG (reference sequence).